This TCR beta chain originates from a study of cytomegalovirus exposure and HLA in healthy donors. Study-level information: In a later analysis, it was reported that the roughly 120 validation repertoires had been produced on the same platform as the 666 repertoires belonging to the first cohort.

Trimming took 8 bases from V and 0 from J, leaving 7 bases between them. Germline V gene data show CDR1 as MNHEY and CDR2 as SMNVEV (reference sequence). The CDR3 loop spans 13 amino acids. TCRdb's copy holds only in-frame clones and misses some; the assay was immunoSEQ multiplex PCR. The sample lists a few hundred thousand clones, 70% to 90% seen once, with over 0.7% in the top ten. In the case of this clone: Its target is not known.

Study-wide findings and caveats: Cytomegalovirus association was listed for about 170 TCR beta chains. It was reported that the classifier diagnosed cytomegalovirus status with high specificity and sensitivity in both the original and validation cohorts. Rare TCR sequences predominated, though certain public TCRs were found in many donors.

This sequence was found in a woman younger than 30 in good health and CMV-seronegative. The chain joins TRBV27 to TRBJ2-2; D might be TRBD2 (5 bases). Sequencing was carried out using PBMCs. CDR3 coding DNA: TGTGCCAGCGTGCGGGCGAACACCGGGGAGCTGTTTTTT. This encodes CASVRANTGELFF.